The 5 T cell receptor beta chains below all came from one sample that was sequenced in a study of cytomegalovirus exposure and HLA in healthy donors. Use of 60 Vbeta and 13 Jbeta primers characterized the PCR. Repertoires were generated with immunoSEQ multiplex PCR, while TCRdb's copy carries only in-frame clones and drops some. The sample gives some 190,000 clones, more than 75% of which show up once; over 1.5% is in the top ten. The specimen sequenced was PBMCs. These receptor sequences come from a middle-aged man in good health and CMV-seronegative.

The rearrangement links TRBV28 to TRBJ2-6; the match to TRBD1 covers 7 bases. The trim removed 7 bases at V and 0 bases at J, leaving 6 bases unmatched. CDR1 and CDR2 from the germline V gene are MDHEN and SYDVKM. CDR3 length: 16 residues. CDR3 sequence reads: CASKRQGVSGANVLTF. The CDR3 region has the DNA TGTGCCAGCAAGCGACAGGGAGTCTCTGGGGCCAACGTCCTGACTTTC.

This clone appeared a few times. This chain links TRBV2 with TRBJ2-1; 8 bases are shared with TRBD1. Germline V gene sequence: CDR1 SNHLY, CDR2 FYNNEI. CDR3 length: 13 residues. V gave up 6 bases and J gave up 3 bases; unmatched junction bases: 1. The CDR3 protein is CASSGQGYNEQFF. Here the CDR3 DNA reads TGTGCCAGCAGCGGACAGGGCTACAATGAGCAGTTCTTC. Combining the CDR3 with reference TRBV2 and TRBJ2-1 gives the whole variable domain EPEVTQTPSHQVTQMGQEVILRCVPISNHLYFYWYRQILGQKVEFLVSFYNNEISEKSEIFDDQFSVERPDGSNFTLKIRSTKLEDSAMYFCASSGQGYNEQFFGPGTRLTVL.

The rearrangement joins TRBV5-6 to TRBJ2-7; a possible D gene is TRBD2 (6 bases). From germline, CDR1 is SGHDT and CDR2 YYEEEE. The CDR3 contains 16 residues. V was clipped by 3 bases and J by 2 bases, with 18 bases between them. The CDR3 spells CASSSGTGVPTYEQYF. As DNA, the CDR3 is TGTGCCAGCAGCTCTGGGACGGGAGTACCCACCTACGAGCAGTACTTC.

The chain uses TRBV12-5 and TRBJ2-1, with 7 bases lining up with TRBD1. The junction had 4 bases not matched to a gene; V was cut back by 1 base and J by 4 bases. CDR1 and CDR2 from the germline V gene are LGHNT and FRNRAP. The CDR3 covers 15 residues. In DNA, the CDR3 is TGTGCTAGTGGTTTGGGACAGGGAGTTTACAATGAGCAGTTCTTC. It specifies CASGLGQGVYNEQFF.

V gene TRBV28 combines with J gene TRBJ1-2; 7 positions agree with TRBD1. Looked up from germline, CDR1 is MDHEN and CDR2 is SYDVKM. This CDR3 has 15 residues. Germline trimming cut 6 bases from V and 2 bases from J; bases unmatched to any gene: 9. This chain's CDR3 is CASSLYDRANYGYTF. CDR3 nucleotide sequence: TGTGCCAGCAGCCTATACGACAGGGCCAACTATGGCTACACCTTC.